What follows are 15 T cell receptor beta chains derived from one specimen sequenced in a study of memory CD4+ T cells and cytomegalovirus serostatus. The assay was immunoSEQ multiplex PCR, and TCRdb's table has in-frame clones only and misses some. The table includes about 41,000 clones, around 79% detected once. The sort gate was single viable CD3+CD4+CD8-CD45RO+ cells for memory CD4+ T cells. What was sequenced was memory CD4+ T cells from blood. Source of these receptors: an adult in good health and CMV-seronegative.

This clone was seen just once. V usage is TRBV11-2 and J usage is TRBJ2-1, with D possibly being TRBD1 (6 bases). The CDR3 consists of 15 residues. The germline V gene has CDR1 SGHAT and CDR2 FQNNGV. V was cut by 5 bases and J by 2 bases, with 13 bases left in between. The CDR3 protein is CASSQTQGTYNEQFF. CDR3 nucleotide sequence: TGTGCCAGCAGCCAAACACAGGGTACCTACAATGAGCAGTTCTTC.

V and J are TRBV5-3 and TRBJ2-7; D unclear. TRBV5-3 is classed as an ORF, of uncertain function. The CDR3 is made up of 11 amino acids. Between the trimmed V and J ends, which lost 3 bases and 6 bases, there was a span of 7 bases. CDR3 in amino acids: CARSSNTEQYF. For the CDR3, the DNA is TGTGCCAGAAGCTCAAACACCGAGCAGTACTTC.

The gene calls are TRBV7-2 and TRBJ1-4, with 7 bases that match TRBD1. The CDR3 length is 14 residues. Per the germline V gene, CDR1 is SGHTA and CDR2 is FQGNSA. Trimming cost V 4 bases and J 7 bases; bases outside gene matches: 6. The CDR3 protein is CASSSGQPTEKLFF. The CDR3 coding sequence is TGTGCCAGCAGCTCGGGACAGCCAACTGAAAAACTGTTTTTT.

The gene calls are TRBV2 and TRBJ1-4, with D perhaps TRBD1 (5 bases). CDR3 length equals 11 residues. The germline V gene encodes CDR1 SNHLY and CDR2 FYNNEI. V was cut by 8 bases and J by 15 bases, with 16 bases left in between. CDR3 protein: CASREGPKVFF. The DNA for the CDR3 is TGTGCCAGCCGGGAGGGGCCAAAGGTGTTTTTT.

The CDR3 sequence is CASSYSNSPAYEQYF. For the CDR3, the DNA is TGTGCCAGCAGTTACTCGAACTCACCCGCCTACGAGCAGTACTTC. The rearrangement uses TRBV6-5 and TRBJ2-5; no reliable D call. The J call may not be correct, given that the DNA end is closer to TRBJ2-7. Germline CDR1 reads MNHEY; CDR2 reads SVGAGI. This CDR3 comprises 15 residues.

The chain recombines TRBV2 with TRBJ2-7; D is possibly TRBD1 or TRBD2 (5 bases each). CDR3 size: 18 residues. Germline V gene sequence: CDR1 SNHLY, CDR2 FYNNEI. V was cut by 8 bases and J by 0 bases, with 26 bases left in between. The CDR3 DNA sequence: TGTGCCAGCTGCCCCTTGGGAAACGGGGCCAGGTCCTCCTACGAGCAGTACTTC. This translates into CASCPLGNGARSSYEQYF.

By share, this clone ranks as medium-sized. V and J are TRBV10-3 and TRBJ2-1, with D tentatively TRBD1 or TRBD2 (5 bases each). The CDR3 length is 16 residues. CDR1 is ENHRY and CDR2 is SYGVKD in the germline V gene. V was cut by 0 bases and J by 7 bases, with 16 bases left in between. CDR3 bases: TGTGCCATCAGTGAGTCTCGTGGGGGTACAGCGAATGAGCAGTTCTTC. It codes for CAISESRGGTANEQFF.

This clone has just a few counts. The chain carries TRBV4-2 and TRBJ1-4; the D is unclear. The germline CDR1 and CDR2 sequences are LGHNA and YNFKEQ. The CDR3 is 14 amino acids. The V end lost 2 bases, the J end lost 0 bases, and 4 bases lay between the germline ends. This chain's CDR3 is CASSQQATNEKLFF. The CDR3 DNA reads TGTGCCAGCAGCCAACAAGCAACTAATGAAAAACTGTTTTTT.

The rearrangement uses TRBV6-5 and TRBJ1-1; D is possibly TRBD1 (5 bases). There are 13 residues in the CDR3. V lost 2 bases and J 3 bases, leaving 7 bases between the germline ends. CDR1 is MNHEY and CDR2 is SVGAGI in the germline V gene. The CDR3 protein is CASSYRGDTEAFF. The CDR3 DNA is TGTGCCAGCAGTTACAGGGGCGACACTGAAGCTTTCTTT.

The chain combines TRBV6-6 with TRBJ1-2; D gene unclear. Per germline, CDR1 MNHNY and CDR2 SVGAGI (reference sequence). Trimming removed 2 bases at V and 8 bases at J, with 12 bases between. The CDR3 is 13 amino acids. The DNA for the CDR3 is TGTGCCAGCAGTTACCCGAAGGAGGACGGCTACACCTTC. As protein: CASSYPKEDGYTF.

The gene calls are TRBV9 and TRBJ2-2; 14 bases line up with TRBD2. The V gene's germline CDR1 is SGDLS and CDR2 YYNGEE. The CDR3 has 19 residues. Trimming cost V 0 bases and J 4 bases; bases outside gene matches: 8. The CDR3 here is CASSVEGLAGAKGTGELFF. DNA of the CDR3: TGTGCCAGCAGCGTAGAGGGACTAGCGGGGGCGAAAGGCACCGGGGAGCTGTTTTTT.

V is TRBV2 and J is TRBJ1-4; the D gene is possibly TRBD1 (5 bases). The germline V gene encodes CDR1 SNHLY and CDR2 FYNNEI. CDR3 length: 14 residues. V lost 5 bases and J 8 bases, leaving 15 bases between the germline ends. The CDR3 nucleotides read TGTGCCAGCAGTCCCTCCGGGGCCAGGGAAAAACTGTTTTTT. This encodes CASSPSGAREKLFF.

A single count supports this clone. This chain uses TRBV7-2 with TRBJ2-5; D is perhaps TRBD2 (5 bases). CDR1 and CDR2 (germline): SGHTA, FQGNSA. CDR3 length equals 14 residues. V lost 4 bases and J lost 4, with 13 bases in between. CDR3 loop: CASSYSRVVETQYF. The CDR3 bases are TGTGCCAGCAGCTACTCGAGGGTGGTAGAGACCCAGTACTTC. Looking up the rest from reference TRBV7-2 and TRBJ2-5 gives the full variable domain: GAGVSQSPSNKVTEKGKDVELRCDPISGHTALYWYRQSLGQGLEFLIYFQGNSAPDKSGLPSDRFSAERTGGSVSTLTIQRTQQEDSAVYLCASSYSRVVETQYFGPGTRLLVL.

The rearrangement links TRBV11-2 to TRBJ1-6; D remains ambiguous. Looked up from germline, CDR1 is SGHAT and CDR2 is FQNNGV. V gave up 6 bases and J gave up 8 bases, with 14 bases separating them. This CDR3 has 14 residues. The CDR3 DNA sequence: TGTGCCAGCAGTTCCAGTTCAAGATATTCACCCCTCCACTTT. Translation gives CASSSSSRYSPLHF. Drawing the rest from reference TRBV11-2 and TRBJ1-6, the complete variable domain is EAGVAQSPRYKIIEKRQSVAFWCNPISGHATLYWYQQILGQGPKLLIQFQNNGVVDDSQLPKDRFSAERLKGVDSTLKIQPAKLEDSAVYLCASSSSSRYSPLHFGNGTRLTVT.

This rearrangement joins TRBV7-2 to TRBJ2-3; 7 bases align to TRBD2. J gave up 4 bases and V 4 bases, and 11 bases lay outside the gene matches. This CDR3 contains 16 residues. Germline V lookup: CDR1 SGHTA, CDR2 FQGNSA. The CDR3 protein is CASSSPPGGGADTQYF. CDR3 coding DNA: TGTGCCAGCAGCTCCCCCCCAGGCGGGGGAGCAGATACGCAGTATTTT.